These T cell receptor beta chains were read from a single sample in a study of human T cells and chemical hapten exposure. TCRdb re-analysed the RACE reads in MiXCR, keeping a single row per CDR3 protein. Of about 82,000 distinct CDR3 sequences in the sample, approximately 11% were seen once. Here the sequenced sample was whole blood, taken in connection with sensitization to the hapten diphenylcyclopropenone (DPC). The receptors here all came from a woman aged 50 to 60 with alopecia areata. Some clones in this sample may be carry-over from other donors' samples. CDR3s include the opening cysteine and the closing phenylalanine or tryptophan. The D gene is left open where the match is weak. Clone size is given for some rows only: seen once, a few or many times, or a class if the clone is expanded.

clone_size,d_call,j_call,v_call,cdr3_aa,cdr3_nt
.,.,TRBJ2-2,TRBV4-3,CASSQLAGTPGTGELFF,TGCGCCAGCAGCCAACTAGCCGGGACCCCGGGGACCGGGGAGCTGTTTTTT
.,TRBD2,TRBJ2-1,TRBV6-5,CASRPAGVVGFHNEQFF,TGTGCCAGCAGACCGGCGGGAGTCGTTGGGTTCCACAATGAGCAGTTCTTC
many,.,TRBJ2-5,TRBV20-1,CSAPPSVGPKTQYF,TGCAGTGCCCCACCTTCGGTGGGACCGAAGACCCAGTACTTC
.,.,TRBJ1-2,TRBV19,CASSIRGIRGYTF,TGTGCCAGTAGTATCCGGGGGATCCGCGGCTACACCTTC
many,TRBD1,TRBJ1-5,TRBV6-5,CASRDGQGGNQPQHF,TGTGCCAGCAGAGACGGACAGGGAGGCAATCAGCCCCAGCATTTT
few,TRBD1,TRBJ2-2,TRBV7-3,CASQDRGPTGELFF,TGTGCCAGCCAAGACAGGGGGCCCACCGGGGAGCTGTTTTTT
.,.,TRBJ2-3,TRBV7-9,CVSSSTLARASTDTQYF,TGTGTCAGCAGCTCGACGCTAGCGCGCGCTAGCACAGATACGCAGTATTTT
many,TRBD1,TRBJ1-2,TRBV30,CAWSLPYSGTGIYGYTF,TGTGCCTGGAGCCTCCCTTACTCCGGGACAGGGATCTATGGCTACACCTTC
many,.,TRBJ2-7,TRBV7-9,CASSYLEGSPTYEQYF,TGTGCCAGCAGCTACCTAGAGGGTTCCCCAACCTACGAGCAGTACTTC
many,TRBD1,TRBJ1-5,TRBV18,CASSRGTGGGQPQHF,TGTGCCAGCTCCCGTGGGACAGGGGGAGGGCAGCCCCAGCATTTT
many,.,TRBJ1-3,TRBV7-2,CASSLTGGRGNTIYF,TGTGCCAGCAGCCTCACCGGGGGGCGGGGAAACACCATATATTTT
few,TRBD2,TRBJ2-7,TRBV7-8,CASSRGTSEQYF,TGTGCCAGCAGCAGAGGGACTAGCGAGCAGTACTTC
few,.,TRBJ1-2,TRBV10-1,CASSSSANYGYTF,.
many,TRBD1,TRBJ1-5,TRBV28,CASSRQGGSNQPQHF,TGTGCCAGCAGCCGACAGGGGGGGAGCAATCAGCCCCAGCATTTT
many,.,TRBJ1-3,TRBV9,CASSVDRSGNTIYF,TGTGCCAGCAGCGTAGACCGCTCTGGAAACACCATATATTTT
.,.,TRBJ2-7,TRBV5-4,CASSFGQRAYEQYF,TGTGCCAGCAGCTTTGGACAGCGCGCCTACGAGCAGTACTTC
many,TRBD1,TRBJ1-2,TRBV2,CASSEAWTGGPKGYTF,TGTGCCAGCAGTGAAGCATGGACAGGGGGCCCGAAGGGCTACACCTTC
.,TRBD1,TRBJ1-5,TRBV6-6,CASSGSDRGGNQPQHF,TGTGCCAGCAGTGGATCGGACAGGGGGGGCAATCAGCCCCAGCATTTT
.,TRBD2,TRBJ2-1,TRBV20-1,CSARKAGLDNEQFF,TGCAGTGCTAGAAAAGCGGGACTAGACAATGAGCAGTTCTTC
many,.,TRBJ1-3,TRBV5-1,CASSLIAQRSGNTIYF,TGCGCCAGCAGCTTGATTGCCCAGAGATCTGGAAACACCATATATTTT
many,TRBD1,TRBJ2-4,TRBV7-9,CASSSDRGINIQYF,TGTGCCAGCAGCTCCGACAGGGGGATAAACATTCAGTACTTC
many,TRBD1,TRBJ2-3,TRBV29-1,CSVQGAVSTDTQYF,TGCAGCGTTCAGGGGGCGGTGAGCACAGATACGCAGTATTTT
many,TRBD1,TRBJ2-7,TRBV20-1,CSSRPSRGHGEQYF,TGCAGTTCTAGGCCGTCTAGGGGGCATGGCGAGCAGTACTTC